Listed below are T cell receptor beta chains from one sample, sequenced in a study of blood T cell repertoires in COVID-19. TCRdb's table, derived via immunoSEQ multiplex PCR, lists solely in-frame clones and lacks some. Found here are around 120,000 clones, approximately 70% of them singletons; the top ten hold under 1%. The specimen was peripheral blood. The receptors shown here come from a human donor with acute or convalescent COVID-19. The donor label of this sample is uncertain. CDR3s leave out the opening cysteine and the closing phenylalanine or tryptophan. Each record gives: J gene, V gene, CDR3 protein.

J: TRBJ2-6; V: TRBV6-6; CDR3: ASSPLGAGGLAGGSGANVLT
J: TRBJ1-1; V: TRBV18; CDR3: ASSPRGQGWNTEAF
J: TRBJ2-2; V: TRBV4-1; CDR3: ASSRRTSGNTGELF
J: TRBJ1-6; V: TRBV13; CDR3: ASSLPGTGGDSPLH
J: TRBJ2-3; V: TRBV24-1; CDR3: ATSDLTASTDTQY
J: TRBJ1-6; V: TRBV27; CDR3: ASSLGTGVGSPLH
J: TRBJ2-5; V: TRBV7-3; CDR3: ASSSGESETQY
J: TRBJ2-1; V: TRBV5-1; CDR3: ASSLDLSYNEQF
J: TRBJ2-7; V: TRBV11-3; CDR3: ASSLSGTEGYEQY
J: TRBJ1-2; V: TRBV20-1; CDR3: SASQGRGYT
J: TRBJ1-3; V: TRBV29-1; CDR3: SFRGGLNTIY
J: TRBJ1-4; V: TRBV5-8; CDR3: ASSPGSATNEKLF
J: TRBJ2-1; V: TRBV7-2; CDR3: ASRRSGTVNNEQF
J: TRBJ2-2; V: TRBV7-2; CDR3: ASSFTGTAGELF
J: TRBJ1-2; V: TRBV4-1; CDR3: ASSQDGDLYPNDRDYGYT
J: TRBJ2-7; V: TRBV5-5; CDR3: ASSLQGGYEQY
J: TRBJ2-2; V: TRBV9; CDR3: ASSVAAGELF
J: TRBJ2-7; V: TRBV2; CDR3: ASSAEQGLFEQY
J: TRBJ1-6; V: TRBV3-1/TRBV3-2; CDR3: ASSWTGFVGSPLH
J: TRBJ2-3; V: TRBV28; CDR3: ASSFYDRGRPDTQY
J: TRBJ1-2; V: TRBV2; CDR3: ASTPRERTNYGYT
J: TRBJ1-5; V: TRBV2; CDR3: ASSGQGAISQPQH
J: TRBJ2-2; V: TRBV1; CDR3: TSSQDRLDRGDTGELF